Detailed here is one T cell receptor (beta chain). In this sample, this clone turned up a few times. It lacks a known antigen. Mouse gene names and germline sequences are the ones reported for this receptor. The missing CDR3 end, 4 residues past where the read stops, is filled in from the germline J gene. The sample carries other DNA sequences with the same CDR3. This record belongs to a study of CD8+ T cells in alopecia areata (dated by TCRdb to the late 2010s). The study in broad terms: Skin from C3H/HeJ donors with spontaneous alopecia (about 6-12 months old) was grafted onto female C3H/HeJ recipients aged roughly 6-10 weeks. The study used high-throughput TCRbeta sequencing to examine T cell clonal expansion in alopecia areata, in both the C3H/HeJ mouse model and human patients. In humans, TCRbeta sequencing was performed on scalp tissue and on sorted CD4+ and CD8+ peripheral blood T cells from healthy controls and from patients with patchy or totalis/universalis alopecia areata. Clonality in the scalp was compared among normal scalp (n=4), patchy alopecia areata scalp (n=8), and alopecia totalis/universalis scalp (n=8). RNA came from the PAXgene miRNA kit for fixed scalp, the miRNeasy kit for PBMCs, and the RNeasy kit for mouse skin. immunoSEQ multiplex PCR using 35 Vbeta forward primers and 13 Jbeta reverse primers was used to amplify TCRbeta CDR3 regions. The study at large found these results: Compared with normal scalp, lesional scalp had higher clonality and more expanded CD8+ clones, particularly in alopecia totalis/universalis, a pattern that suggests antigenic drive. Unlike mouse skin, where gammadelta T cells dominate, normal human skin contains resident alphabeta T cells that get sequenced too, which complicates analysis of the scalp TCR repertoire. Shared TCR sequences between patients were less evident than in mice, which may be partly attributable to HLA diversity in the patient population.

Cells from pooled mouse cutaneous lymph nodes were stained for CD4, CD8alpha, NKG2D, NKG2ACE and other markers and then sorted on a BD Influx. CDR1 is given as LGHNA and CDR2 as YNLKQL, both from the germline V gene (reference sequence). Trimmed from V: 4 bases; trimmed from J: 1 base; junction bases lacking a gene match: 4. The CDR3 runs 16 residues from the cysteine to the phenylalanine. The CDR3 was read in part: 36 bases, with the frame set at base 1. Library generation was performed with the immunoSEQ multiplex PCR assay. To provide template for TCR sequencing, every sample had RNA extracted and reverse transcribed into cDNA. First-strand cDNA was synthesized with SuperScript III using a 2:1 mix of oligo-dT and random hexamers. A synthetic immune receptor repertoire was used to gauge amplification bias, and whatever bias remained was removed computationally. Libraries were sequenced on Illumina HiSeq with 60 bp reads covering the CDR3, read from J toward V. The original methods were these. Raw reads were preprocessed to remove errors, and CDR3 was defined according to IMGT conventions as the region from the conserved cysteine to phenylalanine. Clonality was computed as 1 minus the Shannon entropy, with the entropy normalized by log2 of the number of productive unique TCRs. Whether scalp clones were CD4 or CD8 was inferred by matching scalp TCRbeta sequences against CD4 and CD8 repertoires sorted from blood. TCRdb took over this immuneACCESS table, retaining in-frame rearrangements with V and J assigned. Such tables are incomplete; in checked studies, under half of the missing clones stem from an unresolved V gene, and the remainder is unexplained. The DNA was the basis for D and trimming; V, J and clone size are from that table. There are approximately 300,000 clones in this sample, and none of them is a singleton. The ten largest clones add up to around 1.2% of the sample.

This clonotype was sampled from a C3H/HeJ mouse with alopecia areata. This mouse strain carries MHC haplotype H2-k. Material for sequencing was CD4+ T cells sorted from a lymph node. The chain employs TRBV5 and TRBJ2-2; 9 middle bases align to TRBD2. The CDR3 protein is CASSPPGGENTGQLYF. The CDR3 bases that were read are TGTGCCAGCAGCCCTCCTGGGGGGGAAAACACCGGG.